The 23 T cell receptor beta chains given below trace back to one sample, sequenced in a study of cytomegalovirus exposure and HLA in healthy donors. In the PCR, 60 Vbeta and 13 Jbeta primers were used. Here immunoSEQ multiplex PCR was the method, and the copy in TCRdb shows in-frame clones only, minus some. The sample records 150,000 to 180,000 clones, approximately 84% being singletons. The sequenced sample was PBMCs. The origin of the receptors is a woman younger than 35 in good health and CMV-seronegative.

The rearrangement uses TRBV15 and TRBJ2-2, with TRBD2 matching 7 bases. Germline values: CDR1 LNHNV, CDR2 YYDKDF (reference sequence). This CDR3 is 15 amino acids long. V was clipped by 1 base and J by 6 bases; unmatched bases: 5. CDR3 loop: CATSRGGLAAGELFF. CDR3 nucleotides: TGTGCCACCAGCAGAGGAGGGCTAGCGGCCGGGGAGCTGTTTTTT.

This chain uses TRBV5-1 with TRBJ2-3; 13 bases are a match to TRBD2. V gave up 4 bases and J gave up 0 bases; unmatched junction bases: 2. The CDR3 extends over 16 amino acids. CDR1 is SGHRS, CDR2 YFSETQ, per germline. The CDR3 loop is CASSMTSGRSTDTQYF. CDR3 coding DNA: TGCGCCAGCAGCATGACTAGCGGGAGGAGCACAGATACGCAGTATTTT.

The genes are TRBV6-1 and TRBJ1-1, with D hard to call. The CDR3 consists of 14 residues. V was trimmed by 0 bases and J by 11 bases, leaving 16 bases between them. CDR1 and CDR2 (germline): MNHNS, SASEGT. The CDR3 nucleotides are TGTGCCAGCAGTGAAGCGAGGGCCGGGCGCGGGGCTTTCTTT. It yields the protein CASSEARAGRGAFF.

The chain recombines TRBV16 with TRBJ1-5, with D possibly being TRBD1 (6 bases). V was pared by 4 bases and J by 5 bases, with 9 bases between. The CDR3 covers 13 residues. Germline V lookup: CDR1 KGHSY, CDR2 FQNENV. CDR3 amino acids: CASSPGGHQPQHF. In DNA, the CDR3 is TGTGCCAGCAGCCCCGGGGGGCATCAGCCCCAGCATTTT.

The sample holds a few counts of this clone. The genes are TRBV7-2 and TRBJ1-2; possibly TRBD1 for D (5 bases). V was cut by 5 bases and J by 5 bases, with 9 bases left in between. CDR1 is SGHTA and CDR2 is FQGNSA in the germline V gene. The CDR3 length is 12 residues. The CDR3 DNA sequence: TGTGCCAGCAGCCCGACAGATTATGGCTACACCTTC. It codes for CASSPTDYGYTF.

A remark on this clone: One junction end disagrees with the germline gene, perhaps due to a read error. Written as DNA, the CDR3 is TGTGCCAGCAGTGAATACCGGGACTGGGGTTTT. Its protein product is CASSEYRDWGF. This sequence joins TRBV6-1 and TRBJ2-3, with D perhaps TRBD2 (6 bases). Per the germline V gene, CDR1 is MNHNS and CDR2 is SASEGT. The CDR3 loop spans 11 amino acids.

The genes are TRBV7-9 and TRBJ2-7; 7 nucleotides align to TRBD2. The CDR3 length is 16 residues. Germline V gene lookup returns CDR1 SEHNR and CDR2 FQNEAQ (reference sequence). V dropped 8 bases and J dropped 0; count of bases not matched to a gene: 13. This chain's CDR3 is CASQLGGGGNSYEQYF. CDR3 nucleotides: TGTGCCAGCCAACTTGGCGGCGGGGGTAACTCCTACGAGCAGTACTTC.

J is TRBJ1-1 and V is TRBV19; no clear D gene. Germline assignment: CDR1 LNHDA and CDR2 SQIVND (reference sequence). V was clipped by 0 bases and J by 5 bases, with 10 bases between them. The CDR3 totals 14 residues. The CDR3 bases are TGTGCCAGTAGTATAGACACCACGGGGACTGAAGCTTTCTTT. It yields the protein CASSIDTTGTEAFF. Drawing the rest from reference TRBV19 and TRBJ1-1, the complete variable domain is DGGITQSPKYLFRKEGQNVTLSCEQNLNHDAMYWYRQDPGQGLRLIYYSQIVNDFQKGDIAEGYSVSREKKESFPLTVTSAQKNPTAFYLCASSIDTTGTEAFFGQGTRLTVV.

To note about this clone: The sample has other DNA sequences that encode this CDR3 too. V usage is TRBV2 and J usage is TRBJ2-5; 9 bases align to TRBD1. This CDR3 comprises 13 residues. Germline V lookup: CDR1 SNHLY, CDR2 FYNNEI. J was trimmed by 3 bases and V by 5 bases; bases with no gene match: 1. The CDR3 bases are TGTGCCAGCAGTCGGGACAGGGAAGAGACCCAGTACTTC. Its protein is CASSRDREETQYF.

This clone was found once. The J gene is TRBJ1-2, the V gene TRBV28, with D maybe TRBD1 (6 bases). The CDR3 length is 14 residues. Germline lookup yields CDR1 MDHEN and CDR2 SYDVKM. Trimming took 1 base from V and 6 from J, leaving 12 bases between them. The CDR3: CASSLFMGADGYTF. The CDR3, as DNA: TGTGCCAGCAGTTTATTTATGGGGGCCGATGGCTACACCTTC.

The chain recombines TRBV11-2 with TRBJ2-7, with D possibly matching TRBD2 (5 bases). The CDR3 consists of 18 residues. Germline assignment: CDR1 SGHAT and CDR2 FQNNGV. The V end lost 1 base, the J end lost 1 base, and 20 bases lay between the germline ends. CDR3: CASSLGGSAQVLSYEQYF. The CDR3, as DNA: TGTGCCAGCAGCTTAGGCGGGTCGGCACAAGTCTTGTCCTACGAGCAGTACTTC.

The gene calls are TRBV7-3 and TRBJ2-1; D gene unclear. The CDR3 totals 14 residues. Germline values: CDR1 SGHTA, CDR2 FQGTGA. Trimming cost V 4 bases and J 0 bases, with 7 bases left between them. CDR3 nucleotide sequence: TGTGCCAGCAGCTCTAGTCTCTCCTACAATGAGCAGTTCTTC. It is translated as CASSSSLSYNEQFF.

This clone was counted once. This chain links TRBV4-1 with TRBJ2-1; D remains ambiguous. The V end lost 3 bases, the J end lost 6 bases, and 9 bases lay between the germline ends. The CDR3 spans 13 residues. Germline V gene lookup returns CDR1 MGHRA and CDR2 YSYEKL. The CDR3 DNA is TGCGCCAGCAGCCATCTTCTAGGCAATGAGCAGTTCTTC. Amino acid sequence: CASSHLLGNEQFF.

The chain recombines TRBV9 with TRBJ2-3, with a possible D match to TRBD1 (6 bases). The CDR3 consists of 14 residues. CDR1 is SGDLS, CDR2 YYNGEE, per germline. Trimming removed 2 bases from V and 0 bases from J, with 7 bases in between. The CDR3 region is CASSVGQSTDTQYF. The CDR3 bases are TGTGCCAGCAGCGTCGGACAGAGCACAGATACGCAGTATTTT.

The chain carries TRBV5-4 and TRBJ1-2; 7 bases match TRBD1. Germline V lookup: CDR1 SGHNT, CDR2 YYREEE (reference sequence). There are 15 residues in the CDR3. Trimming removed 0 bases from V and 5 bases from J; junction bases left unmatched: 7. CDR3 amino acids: CASSLGTGEYYGYTF. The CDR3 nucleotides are TGTGCCAGCAGCTTGGGTACAGGGGAGTATTATGGCTACACCTTC.

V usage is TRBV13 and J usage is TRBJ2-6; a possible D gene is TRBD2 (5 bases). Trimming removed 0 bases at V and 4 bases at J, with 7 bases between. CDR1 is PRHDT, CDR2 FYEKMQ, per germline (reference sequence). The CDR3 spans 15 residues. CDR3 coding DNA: TGTGCCAGCAGCTTAGGCGGGGTGGGGGCCAACGTCCTGACTTTC. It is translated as CASSLGGVGANVLTF.

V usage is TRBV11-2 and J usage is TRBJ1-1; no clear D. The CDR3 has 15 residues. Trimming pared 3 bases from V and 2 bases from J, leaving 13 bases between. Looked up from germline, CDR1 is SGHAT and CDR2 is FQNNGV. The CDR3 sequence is CASSFLVVSNTEAFF. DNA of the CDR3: TGTGCCAGCAGCTTTTTAGTGGTGTCAAACACTGAAGCTTTCTTT.

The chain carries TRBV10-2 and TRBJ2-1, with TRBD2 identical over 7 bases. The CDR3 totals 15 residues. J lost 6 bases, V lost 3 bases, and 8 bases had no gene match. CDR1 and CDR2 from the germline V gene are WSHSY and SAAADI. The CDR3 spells CASSDRHGRPNEQFF. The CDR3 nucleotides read TGCGCCAGCAGTGATCGACACGGGAGGCCCAATGAGCAGTTCTTC.

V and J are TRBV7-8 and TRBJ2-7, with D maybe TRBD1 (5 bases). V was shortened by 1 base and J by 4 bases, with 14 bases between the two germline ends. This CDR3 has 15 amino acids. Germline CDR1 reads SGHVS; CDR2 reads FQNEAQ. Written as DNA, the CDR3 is TGTGCCAGCAGCTTAGGTCATGGGGCGTATTACGAGCAGTACTTC. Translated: CASSLGHGAYYEQYF.

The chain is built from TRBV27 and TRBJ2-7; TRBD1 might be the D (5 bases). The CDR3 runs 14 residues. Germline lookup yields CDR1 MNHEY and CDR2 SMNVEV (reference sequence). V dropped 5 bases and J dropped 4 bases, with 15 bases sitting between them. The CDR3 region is CASSPLAGWYEQYF. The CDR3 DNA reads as TGTGCCAGCAGTCCCCTGGCAGGGTGGTACGAGCAGTACTTC.

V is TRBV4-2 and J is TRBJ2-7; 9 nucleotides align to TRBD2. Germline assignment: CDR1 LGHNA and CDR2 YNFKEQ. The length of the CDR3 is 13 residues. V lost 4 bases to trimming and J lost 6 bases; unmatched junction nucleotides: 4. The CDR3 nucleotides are TGTGCCAGCAGCCTAGCGGGAGTGGCCGAGCAGTACTTC. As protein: CASSLAGVAEQYF.

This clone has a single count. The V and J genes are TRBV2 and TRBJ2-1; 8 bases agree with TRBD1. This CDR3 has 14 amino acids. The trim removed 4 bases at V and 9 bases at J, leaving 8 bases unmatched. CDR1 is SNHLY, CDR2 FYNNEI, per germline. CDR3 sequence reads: CASSGLDREREQFF. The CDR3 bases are TGTGCCAGCAGTGGGTTGGACAGGGAGCGTGAGCAGTTCTTC.

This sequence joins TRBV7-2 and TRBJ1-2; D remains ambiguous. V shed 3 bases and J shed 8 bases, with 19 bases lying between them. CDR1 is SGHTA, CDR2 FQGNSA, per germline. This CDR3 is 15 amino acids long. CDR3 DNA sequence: TGTGCCAGCAGCTTGTTACTAGACACCCTGGGAGGCTACACCTTC. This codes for CASSLLLDTLGGYTF.